This TCR beta chain originates from a study of blood T cell repertoires in COVID-19. Study information: Samples representing acute and convalescent COVID-19 were sourced from the United States, Italy and Spain. In each case, the material was cDNA or gDNA derived from T cells, B-cell-depleted T cells, or PBMCs.

Per the original data handling: For nucleated cells, counts were estimated from reference gene primer amplification. Measured with immunoSEQ multiplex PCR; TCRdb has only the in-frame clones, and not every one. For V, J and clone size, that table is used; D and trimming come from the DNA. The sample shows 190,000 or so clones, around nine tenths of them seen only once. With 3 bases removed from V and 12 bases from J, the gap between germline ends came to 15 bases. This CDR3 has 13 amino acids. CDR1 is MGHDK, CDR2 SYGVNS, per germline. The sequence derives from a woman aged 18 to 35 who had recovered from COVID-19. Sample: peripheral blood. This chain joins TRBV25-1 and TRBJ2-1; D may be TRBD1 (5 bases). CDR3 DNA sequence: TGTGCCAGCAGTGAGGGGCCCCCCTTGGGGCAGTTCTTC. Translating it yields CASSEGPPLGQFF. The variable domain in full, completed from reference TRBV25-1 and TRBJ2-1, reads EADIYQTPRYLVIGTGKKITLECSQTMGHDKMYWYQQDPGMELHLIHYSYGVNSTEKGDLSSESTVSRIRTEHFPLTLESARPSHTSQYLCASSEGPPLGQFFGPGTRLTVL.